A single sample gave rise to the 30 T cell receptor beta chains below, sequenced in a study of cytomegalovirus exposure and HLA in healthy donors. The PCR was carried out with 60 Vbeta primers and 13 Jbeta primers. Sequencing was performed with immunoSEQ multiplex PCR; in TCRdb, only in-frame clones are kept and a portion is missing. The sample records roughly 110,000 clones, approximately 73% being singletons. The specimen sequenced was PBMCs. The source is a man aged 25 to 40 in good health and CMV-seronegative.

The V gene is TRBV12-5, the J gene TRBJ1-5, with 12 nucleotides matching TRBD1. After removal of 5 bases from V and 6 bases from J, the junction contained 2 bases not matched to a gene. The germline CDR1 and CDR2 sequences are LGHNT and FRNRAP. The length of the CDR3 is 14 residues. CDR3 nucleotide sequence: TGTGCTAGTGGTCCGGGACAGGGGGCTCAGCCCCAGCATTTT. Its protein is CASGPGQGAQPQHF.

The chain recombines TRBV27 with TRBJ1-6; TRBD1 might be the D (6 bases). Trimming removed 0 bases from V and 7 bases from J, with 10 bases in between. The V gene's germline CDR1 is MNHEY and CDR2 SMNVEV (reference sequence). The length of the CDR3 is 15 residues. The chain's CDR3 is CASSLSVQGNSPLHF. The CDR3 nucleotides are TGTGCCAGCAGTTTATCGGTACAGGGAAATTCACCCCTCCACTTT.

The table lists this clone with many counts. The chain uses TRBV6-1 and TRBJ2-7; D might be TRBD1 (5 bases). The germline CDR1 and CDR2 sequences are MNHNS and SASEGT. The CDR3 has 13 residues. V was trimmed by 4 bases and J by 7 bases, leaving 14 bases between them. DNA for the CDR3: TGTGCCAGCAGTGTGGCACCTTCAGGGGAGCAGTACTTC. Amino acid sequence: CASSVAPSGEQYF.

A single count supports this clone. CDR3 DNA sequence: TGTGCCAGCAGTTTTCCACCGTGGACTAGCTCCTACGAGCAGTACTTC. Its translation is CASSFPPWTSSYEQYF. The genes are TRBV28 and TRBJ2-7; 7 bases are shared with TRBD2. Germline CDR1 is MDHEN and CDR2 is SYDVKM. V was pared by 3 bases and J by 0 bases, with 8 bases of the junction left unmatched. The CDR3 is made up of 16 amino acids. Filled out from reference TRBV28 and TRBJ2-7, the complete variable domain reads DVKVTQSSRYLVKRTGEKVFLECVQDMDHENMFWYRQDPGLGLRLIYFSYDVKMKEKGDIPEGYSVSREKKERFSLILESASTNQTSMYLCASSFPPWTSSYEQYFGPGTRLTVT.

The chain recombines TRBV29-1 with TRBJ2-6, with 12 bases that match TRBD1. The germline V gene has CDR1 SQVTM and CDR2 ANQGSEA. The CDR3 has 16 amino acids. Losses at the gene ends were 4 bases for V and 3 bases for J; bases not matched to a gene: 4. The CDR3 spells CSVAGTGGFGANVLTF. Here the CDR3 DNA reads TGCAGCGTTGCTGGGACAGGGGGCTTTGGGGCCAACGTCCTGACTTTC.

The V call is TRBV14, the J call TRBJ1-5, with 8 bases fitting TRBD1. The CDR3 totals 15 residues. Germline V gene sequence: CDR1 SGHDN, CDR2 FVKESK. The J segment lost 6 bases and the V segment lost 1 base, leaving 5 bases of the junction unmatched. The CDR3 DNA reads TGTGCCAGCAGCCAAGTGGACAGGGAGGTTCAGCCCCAGCATTTT. Amino acids: CASSQVDREVQPQHF.

The gene calls are TRBV5-1 and TRBJ2-5; 10 bases agree with TRBD2. The closer fit of TRBJ2-7 to the DNA end suggests the J call may be wrong. Germline loops: CDR1 SGHRS, CDR2 YFSETQ. The CDR3 is 15 residues long. The CDR3 DNA reads as TGCGCCAGCAGCTTTGGACTAGCGGTTCCCGACGAGCAGTACTTC. The encoded protein is CASSFGLAVPDEQYF.

V and J are TRBV4-1 and TRBJ1-2, with 8 bases fitting TRBD1. V gave up 3 bases and J gave up 7 bases; unmatched junction bases: 4. The germline CDR1 and CDR2 sequences are MGHRA and YSYEKL. This CDR3 has 13 amino acids. This CDR3 reads CASSQETGGGYTF. The CDR3 nucleotides read TGCGCCAGCAGCCAGGAAACAGGGGGTGGCTACACCTTC.

The gene calls are TRBV7-3 and TRBJ2-5; D possibly corresponds to TRBD1 (6 bases). Germline values: CDR1 SGHTA, CDR2 FQGTGA. The length of the CDR3 is 14 residues. The ends were cut back, 5 bases at V and 0 bases at J, with 10 bases in the middle. The CDR3 region has the DNA TGTGCCAGCAGCCAAGGGGGATACCAAGAGACCCAGTACTTC. Its protein is CASSQGGYQETQYF. Variable domain in full (rest from reference TRBV7-3 and TRBJ2-5): GAGVSQTPSNKVTEKGKYVELRCDPISGHTALYWYRQSLGQGPEFLIYFQGTGAADDSGLPNDRFFAVRPEGSVSTLKIQRTERGDSAVYLCASSQGGYQETQYFGPGTRLLVL.

This clone was observed a handful of times. The chain combines TRBV4-1 with TRBJ1-2; possible D gene TRBD1, 6 bases. This CDR3 contains 14 residues. V shed 7 bases and J shed 8 bases, with 20 bases lying between them. Germline CDR1 and CDR2: MGHRA and YSYEKL. The CDR3 region is CASTLGGGQGGYTF. CDR3 nucleotides: TGCGCCAGCACCCTAGGCGGGGGCCAAGGAGGCTACACCTTC.

CDR3 DNA: TGTGCCAGCAGAGACAGGGAGTACAATGAGCAGTTCTTC. Translating gives CASRDREYNEQFF. This chain joins TRBV6-1 and TRBJ2-1, with 7 bases identical to TRBD1. The V gene's germline CDR1 is MNHNS and CDR2 SASEGT. With 6 bases clipped from V and 4 bases from J, the junction kept 3 bases outside the gene matches. CDR3 length: 13 residues.

The chain couples TRBV18 to TRBJ2-5; TRBD1 might be the D (5 bases). The germline V gene has CDR1 KGHSH and CDR2 LQKENI. The CDR3 length is 13 residues. Trimming cost V 2 bases and J 2 bases, with 6 bases left between them. CDR3 protein: CASSPAGQETQYF. The CDR3 bases are TGTGCCAGCTCACCAGCAGGGCAAGAGACCCAGTACTTC.

This chain joins TRBV15 and TRBJ2-2; D is unresolved. The CDR3 has 16 residues. Trimming shortened V by 0 bases and J by 0 bases, and 8 bases separated the two germline ends. From germline, CDR1 is LNHNV and CDR2 YYDKDF (reference sequence). The CDR3 protein is CATSRDRVANTGELFF. CDR3 nucleotide sequence: TGTGCCACCAGCAGAGATCGGGTAGCGAACACCGGGGAGCTGTTTTTT.

The chain employs TRBV9 and TRBJ2-6; D is possibly TRBD2 (6 bases). With 5 bases removed from V and 2 bases from J, the gap between germline ends came to 11 bases. The CDR3 is 15 amino acids. The germline gives CDR1 SGDLS, CDR2 YYNGEE. CDR3 in amino acids: CASSEAGPGANVLTF. CDR3 nucleotides: TGTGCCAGCAGTGAGGCGGGGCCTGGGGCCAACGTCCTGACTTTC.

This clone was observed a few times. This sequence joins TRBV5-1 and TRBJ1-3, with 9 bases aligning to TRBD1. With 2 bases clipped from V and 4 bases from J, the junction kept 4 bases outside the gene matches. Germline-derived CDR1 and CDR2 are SGHRS and YFSETQ. The CDR3 extends over 15 amino acids. The CDR3 spells CASSLTGGEGNTIYF. DNA for the CDR3: TGCGCCAGCAGCTTAACAGGGGGCGAAGGAAACACCATATATTTT.

This clone was seen only a few times. The chain combines TRBV10-2 with TRBJ2-1, with D tentatively TRBD2 (6 bases). V gave up 0 bases and J gave up 6 bases, with 12 bases separating them. This CDR3 spans 15 amino acids. Germline lookup yields CDR1 WSHSY and CDR2 SAAADI. CDR3: CASSESERGSNEQFF. The CDR3 coding sequence is TGCGCCAGCAGTGAGTCTGAACGGGGGAGCAATGAGCAGTTCTTC.

The DNA of the CDR3 is TGTGCCTGGAGGTTAAAGGGGGTTAACTATGGCTACACCTTC. Encoded protein: CAWRLKGVNYGYTF. The rearrangement joins TRBV30 to TRBJ1-2; a weak D match, TRBD1 (6 bases). V was clipped by 3 bases and J by 1 base, with 12 bases between them. Germline CDR1 reads GTSNPN; CDR2 reads SVGIG (reference sequence). The CDR3 contains 14 residues.

V is TRBV6-5 and J is TRBJ2-3; 7 bases line up with TRBD1. V shed 6 bases, J shed 1 base, and the junction held 7 bases outside the gene matches. From germline, CDR1 is MNHEY and CDR2 SVGAGI. This CDR3 is built from 15 residues. CDR3 coding DNA: TGTGCCAGCAGAGATAGGGGGCTAGGCACAGATACGCAGTATTTT. Encoded protein: CASRDRGLGTDTQYF.

The J gene is TRBJ2-5, the V gene TRBV27; TRBD1 matches at 9 bases. Per the germline V gene, CDR1 is MNHEY and CDR2 is SMNVEV (reference sequence). V dropped 7 bases and J dropped 2; count of bases not matched to a gene: 8. The CDR3 contains 15 residues. CDR3 sequence (DNA): TGTGCCAGCAATGTACAGGGGGCGCGGCAAGAGACCCAGTACTTC. It specifies CASNVQGARQETQYF.

CDR3 loop: CASSERGTNTEAFF. The CDR3, as DNA: TGTGCCAGCAGTGAAAGGGGGACAAACACTGAAGCTTTCTTT. The rearrangement links TRBV6-1 to TRBJ1-1; D perhaps matches TRBD1 (6 bases). Trimming stripped 2 bases from V and 2 bases from J, with 9 bases between. CDR1 MNHNS and CDR2 SASEGT come from the germline V gene. CDR3 length equals 14 residues.

The chain's CDR3 is CASSFTGRETQYF. CDR3 coding DNA: TGTGCCAGCAGCTTTACAGGGAGAGAGACCCAGTACTTC. The gene calls are TRBV5-4 and TRBJ2-5; a weak D match, TRBD1 (6 bases). Germline V gives CDR1 SGHNT, CDR2 YYREEE (reference sequence). The CDR3 is 13 amino acids. Trimming cost V 2 bases and J 4 bases, with 9 bases left between them.

For the CDR3, the DNA is TGTGCCACTAACCTTTACAATGAGCAGTTCTTC. Protein sequence: CATNLYNEQFF. This chain joins TRBV28 and TRBJ2-1; no clear D gene. Deletions cut 10 bases from V and 4 bases from J, with 8 bases between. Germline V gene sequence: CDR1 MDHEN, CDR2 SYDVKM. CDR3 size: 11 residues.

V is TRBV7-9 and J is TRBJ2-3; the match to TRBD2 covers 8 bases. This CDR3 region has 15 residues. Per germline, CDR1 SEHNR and CDR2 FQNEAQ (reference sequence). J lost 4 bases, V lost 5 bases, and 8 bases had no gene match. Here the CDR3 reads CASSIKAGAADTQYF. The CDR3 DNA reads TGTGCCAGCAGCATCAAAGCGGGAGCGGCAGATACGCAGTATTTT.

This sequence joins TRBV7-2 and TRBJ1-6; D call uncertain. Germline V lookup: CDR1 SGHTA, CDR2 FQGNSA. The V gene lost 2 bases and the J gene lost 7 bases, with 15 bases spanning the gap. This CDR3 has 16 residues. The CDR3 sequence: CASSLSSPGGNSPLHF. CDR3 coding DNA: TGTGCCAGCAGCTTATCCTCTCCGGGAGGGAATTCACCCCTCCACTTT.

This clone was seen just once. J is TRBJ1-2 and V is TRBV28; D perhaps matches TRBD1 (6 bases). The V gene lost 6 bases and the J gene lost 8 bases, with 13 bases spanning the gap. The CDR3 extends over 12 amino acids. Germline V gives CDR1 MDHEN, CDR2 SYDVKM. CDR3 amino acids: CASSSGVSGYTF. CDR3 DNA: TGTGCCAGCAGCTCAGGGGTATCGGGCTACACCTTC.

This rearrangement joins TRBV27 to TRBJ2-3; tentative D call: TRBD2 (5 bases). This CDR3 has 15 amino acids. Trimming cost V 0 bases and J 3 bases, with 10 bases left between them. Germline-derived CDR1 and CDR2 are MNHEY and SMNVEV (reference sequence). CDR3 sequence (DNA): TGTGCCAGCAGTTTATCATCCGAGGGAACAGATACGCAGTATTTT. It specifies CASSLSSEGTDTQYF.

J is TRBJ1-5 and V is TRBV15; the D gene is possibly TRBD1 (6 bases). V lost 0 bases, J lost 0 bases, and 6 bases lay in between. CDR3 length: 15 amino acids. CDR1 and CDR2 from the germline V gene are LNHNV and YYDKDF (reference sequence). CDR3 in amino acids: CATSRDRGSNQPQHF. The CDR3 nucleotides read TGTGCCACCAGCAGAGACAGGGGTAGCAATCAGCCCCAGCATTTT.

The chain has TRBV4-2 and TRBJ2-1, with a possible D match to TRBD2 (7 bases). Trimming removed 1 base at V and 5 bases at J, with 21 bases between. The CDR3 length is 18 residues. CDR1 and CDR2 from the germline V gene are LGHNA and YNFKEQ. CDR3 protein: CASSQAPFGGGNNNEQFF. CDR3 coding DNA: TGTGCCAGCAGCCAAGCCCCCTTTGGGGGGGGCAACAACAATGAGCAGTTCTTC.

The chain carries TRBV5-1 and TRBJ2-2; 9 bases agree with TRBD1. V lost 5 bases, J lost 6 bases, and 5 bases stayed unmatched. The germline gives CDR1 SGHRS, CDR2 YFSETQ. This CDR3 is built from 14 residues. The CDR3 sequence is CASRTQGAPGELFF. The CDR3 coding sequence is TGCGCCAGCAGAACACAGGGGGCTCCCGGGGAGCTGTTTTTT. Together with reference TRBV5-1 and TRBJ2-2, the CDR3 gives the full variable domain: KAGVTQTPRYLIKTRGQQVTLSCSPISGHRSVSWYQQTPGQGLQFLFEYFSETQRNKGNFPGRFSGRQFSNSRSEMNVSTLELGDSALYLCASRTQGAPGELFFGEGSRLTVL.

The gene calls are TRBV5-1 and TRBJ2-1, with D perhaps TRBD2 (5 bases). V was shortened by 4 bases and J by 6 bases, with 17 bases between the two germline ends. Germline V lookup: CDR1 SGHRS, CDR2 YFSETQ. The CDR3 has 15 amino acids. CDR3 DNA: TGCGCCAGCAGCCTAGGGCCACTAGGCCCCAATGAGCAGTTCTTC. It codes for CASSLGPLGPNEQFF.